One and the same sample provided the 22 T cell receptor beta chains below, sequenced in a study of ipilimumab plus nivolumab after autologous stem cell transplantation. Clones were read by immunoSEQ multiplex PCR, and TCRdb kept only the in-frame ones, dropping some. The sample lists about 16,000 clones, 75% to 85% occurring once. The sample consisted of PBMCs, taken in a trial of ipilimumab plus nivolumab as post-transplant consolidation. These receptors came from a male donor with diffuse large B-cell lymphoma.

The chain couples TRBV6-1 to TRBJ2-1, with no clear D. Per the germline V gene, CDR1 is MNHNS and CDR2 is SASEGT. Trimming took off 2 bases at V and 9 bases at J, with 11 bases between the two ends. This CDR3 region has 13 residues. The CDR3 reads CASSEPTGTEQFF. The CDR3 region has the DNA TGTGCCAGCAGTGAACCAACTGGTACTGAGCAGTTCTTC.

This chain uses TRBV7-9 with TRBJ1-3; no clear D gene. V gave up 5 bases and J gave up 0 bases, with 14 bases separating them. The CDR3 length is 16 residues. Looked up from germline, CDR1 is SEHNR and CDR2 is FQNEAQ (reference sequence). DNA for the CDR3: TGTGCCAGCAGCCAATGGGAGGCCTTCTCTGGAAACACCATATATTTT. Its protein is CASSQWEAFSGNTIYF.

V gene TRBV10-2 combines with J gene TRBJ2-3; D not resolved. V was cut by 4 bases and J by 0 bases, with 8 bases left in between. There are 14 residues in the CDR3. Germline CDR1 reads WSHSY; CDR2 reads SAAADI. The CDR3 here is CASSGPSSTDTQYF. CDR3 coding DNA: TGCGCCAGCAGTGGACCATCCAGCACAGATACGCAGTATTTT.

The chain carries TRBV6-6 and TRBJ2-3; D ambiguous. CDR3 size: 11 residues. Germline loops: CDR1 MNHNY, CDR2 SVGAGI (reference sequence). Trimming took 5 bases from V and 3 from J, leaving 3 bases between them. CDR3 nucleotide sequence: TGTGCCAGCAGTGCTACAGATACGCAGTATTTT. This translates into CASSATDTQYF.

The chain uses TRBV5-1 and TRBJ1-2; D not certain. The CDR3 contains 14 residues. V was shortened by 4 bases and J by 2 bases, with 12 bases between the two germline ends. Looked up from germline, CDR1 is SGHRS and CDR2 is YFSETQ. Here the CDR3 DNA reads TGCGCCAGCAGCACGGACGGAGCAAACTATGGCTACACCTTC. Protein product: CASSTDGANYGYTF.

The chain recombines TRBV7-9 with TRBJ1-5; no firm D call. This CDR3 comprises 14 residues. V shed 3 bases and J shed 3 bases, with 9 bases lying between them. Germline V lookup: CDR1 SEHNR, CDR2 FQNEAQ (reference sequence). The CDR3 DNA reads TGTGCCAGCAGCTTTGGACTCACCAATCAGCCCCAGCATTTT. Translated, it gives CASSFGLTNQPQHF.

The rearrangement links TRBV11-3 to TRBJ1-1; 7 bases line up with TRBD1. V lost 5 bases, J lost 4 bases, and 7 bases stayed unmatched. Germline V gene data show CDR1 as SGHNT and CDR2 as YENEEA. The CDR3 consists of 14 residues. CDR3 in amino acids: CASSETGFGTEAFF. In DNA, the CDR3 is TGTGCCAGCAGCGAGACAGGGTTTGGCACTGAAGCTTTCTTT.

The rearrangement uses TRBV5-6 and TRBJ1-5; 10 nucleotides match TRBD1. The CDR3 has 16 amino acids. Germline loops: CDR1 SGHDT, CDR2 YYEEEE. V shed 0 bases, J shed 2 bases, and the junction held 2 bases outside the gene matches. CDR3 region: CASSLGQGARNQPQHF. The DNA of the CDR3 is TGTGCCAGCAGCTTGGGACAGGGGGCTCGCAATCAGCCCCAGCATTTT.

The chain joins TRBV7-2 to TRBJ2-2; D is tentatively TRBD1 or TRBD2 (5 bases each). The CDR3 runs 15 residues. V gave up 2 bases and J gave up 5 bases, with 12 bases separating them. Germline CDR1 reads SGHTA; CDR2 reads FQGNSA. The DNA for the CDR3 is TGTGCCAGCAGCTTAATTGTGGGGGTAACCGGGGAGCTGTTTTTT. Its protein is CASSLIVGVTGELFF.

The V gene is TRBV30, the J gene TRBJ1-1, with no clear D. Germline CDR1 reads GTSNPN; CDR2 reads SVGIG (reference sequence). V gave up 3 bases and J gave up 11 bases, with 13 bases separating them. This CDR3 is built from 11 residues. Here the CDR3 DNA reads TGTGCCTGGAGGATGGGGATAGGCGCTTTCTTT. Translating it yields CAWRMGIGAFF.

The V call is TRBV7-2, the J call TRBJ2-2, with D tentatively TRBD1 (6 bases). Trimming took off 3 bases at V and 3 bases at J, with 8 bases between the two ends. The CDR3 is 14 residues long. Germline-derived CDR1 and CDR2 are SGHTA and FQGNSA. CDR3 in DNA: TGTGCCAGCAGCTTTACAGGGTACACCGGGGAGCTGTTTTTT. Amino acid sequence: CASSFTGYTGELFF.

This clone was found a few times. CDR3 in amino acids: CASSLGQINEKLFF. CDR3 bases: TGTGCCAGCAGCTTGGGGCAGATTAATGAAAAACTGTTTTTT. The chain couples TRBV7-9 to TRBJ1-4; D may be TRBD1 (5 bases). The ends were cut back, 3 bases at V and 4 bases at J, with 9 bases in the middle. The V gene's germline CDR1 is SEHNR and CDR2 FQNEAQ (reference sequence). This CDR3 contains 14 residues. The whole variable domain, remainder taken from reference TRBV7-9 and TRBJ1-4, is DTGVSQNPRHKITKRGQNVTFRCDPISEHNRLYWYRQTLGQGPEFLTYFQNEAQLEKSRLLSDRFSAERPKGSFSTLEIQRTEQGDSAMYLCASSLGQINEKLFFGSGTQLSVL.

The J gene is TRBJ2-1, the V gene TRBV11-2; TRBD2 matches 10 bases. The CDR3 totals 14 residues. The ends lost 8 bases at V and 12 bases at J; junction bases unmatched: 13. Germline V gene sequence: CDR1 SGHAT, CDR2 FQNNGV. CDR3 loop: CASRLPSGSIRQFF. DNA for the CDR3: TGTGCCAGCCGGCTGCCTAGCGGGAGTATAAGGCAGTTCTTC.

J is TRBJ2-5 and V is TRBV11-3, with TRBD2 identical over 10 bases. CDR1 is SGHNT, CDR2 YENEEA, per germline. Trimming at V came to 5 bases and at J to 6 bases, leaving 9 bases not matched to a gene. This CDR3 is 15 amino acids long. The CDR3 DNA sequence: TGTGCCAGCAGCGTCAGCGGGAGGGCAGCAAAGACCCAGTACTTC. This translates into CASSVSGRAAKTQYF.

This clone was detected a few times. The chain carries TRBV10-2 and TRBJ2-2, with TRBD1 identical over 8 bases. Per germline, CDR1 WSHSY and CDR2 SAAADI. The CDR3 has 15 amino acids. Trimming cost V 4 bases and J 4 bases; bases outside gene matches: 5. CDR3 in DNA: TGCGCCAGCAGTGGCAGGGGGCCTGGCACCGGGGAGCTGTTTTTT. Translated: CASSGRGPGTGELFF.

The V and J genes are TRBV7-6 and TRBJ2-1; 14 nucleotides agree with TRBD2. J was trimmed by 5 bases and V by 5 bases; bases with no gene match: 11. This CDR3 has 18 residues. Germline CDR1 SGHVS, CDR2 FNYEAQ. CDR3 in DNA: TGTGCCAGCAGCCGCGGACTAGCGGGAGGAGCGTCTAACAATGAGCAGTTCTTC. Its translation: CASSRGLAGGASNNEQFF.

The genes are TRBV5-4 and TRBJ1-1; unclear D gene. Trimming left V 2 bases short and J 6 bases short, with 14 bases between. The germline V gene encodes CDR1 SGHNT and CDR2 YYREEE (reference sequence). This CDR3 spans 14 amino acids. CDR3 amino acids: CASSLQSSLPEAFF. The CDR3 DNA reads TGTGCCAGCAGCTTACAGTCATCCTTACCTGAAGCTTTCTTT.

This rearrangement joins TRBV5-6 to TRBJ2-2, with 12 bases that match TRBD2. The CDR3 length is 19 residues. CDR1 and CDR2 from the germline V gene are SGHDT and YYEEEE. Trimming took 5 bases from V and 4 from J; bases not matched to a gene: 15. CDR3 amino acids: CASSYRPASGGALTGELFF. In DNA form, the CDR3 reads TGTGCCAGCAGTTATCGTCCGGCTAGCGGGGGGGCCCTCACCGGGGAGCTGTTTTTT.

CDR3 in DNA: TGTGCCAGCAGTTACTCCCTCTCGTCGGGTACTGAAGCTTTCTTT. Translating it yields CASSYSLSSGTEAFF. The chain uses TRBV6-5 and TRBJ1-1; D unresolved. V was pared by 0 bases and J by 5 bases, with 13 bases between. The CDR3 is 15 residues long. The germline CDR1 and CDR2 sequences are MNHEY and SVGAGI.

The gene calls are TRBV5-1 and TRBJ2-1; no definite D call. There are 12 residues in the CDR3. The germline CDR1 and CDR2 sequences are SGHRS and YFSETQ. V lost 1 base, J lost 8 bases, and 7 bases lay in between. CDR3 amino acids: CASSLRYDEQFF. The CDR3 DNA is TGCGCCAGCAGCTTGAGGTACGATGAGCAGTTCTTC.

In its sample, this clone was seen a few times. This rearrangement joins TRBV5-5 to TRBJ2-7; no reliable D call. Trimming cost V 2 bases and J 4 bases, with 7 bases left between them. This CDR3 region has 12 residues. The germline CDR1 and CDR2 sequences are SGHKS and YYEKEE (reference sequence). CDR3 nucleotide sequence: TGTGCCAGCAGCTTAGAAGCGTACGAGCAGTACTTC. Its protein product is CASSLEAYEQYF.

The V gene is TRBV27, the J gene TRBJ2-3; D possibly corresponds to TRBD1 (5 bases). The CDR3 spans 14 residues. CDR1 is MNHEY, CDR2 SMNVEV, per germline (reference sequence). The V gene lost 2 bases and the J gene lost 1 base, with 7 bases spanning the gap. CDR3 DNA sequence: TGTGCCAGCAGTTTAGGGGCAGGCACAGATACGCAGTATTTT. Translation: CASSLGAGTDTQYF.